This TCR beta chain was obtained from a study of sequential checkpoint blockade in melanoma. Study-level information: Randomization was 1:1 between first-line nivolumab→ipilimumab and ipilimumab→nivolumab.

The treatment here: randomized to nivolumab then ipilimumab (arm A) or the reverse (arm B). DNA-damaging chemotherapy had not been given to any patient beforehand. PBMC sorting kept live CD3+CD8+ cells without CD19 or CD56. This table comes from immunoSEQ multiplex PCR, and its TCRdb copy is limited to in-frame clones, with some not included. The sample lists more than 9,000 clones; around 75% were seen once. CDR3 length: 14 amino acids. Germline V gene data show CDR1 as LNHDA and CDR2 as SQIVND (reference sequence). The V gene end was trimmed by 10 bases and the J gene end by 3 bases; junction bases not matched to a gene: 8. This clone was observed a handful of times.

The starting material was CD8+ T cells sorted from blood (inferred from file names), obtained from a patient given nivolumab and ipilimumab in sequence. This rearrangement joins TRBV19 to TRBJ2-1, with 8 bases identical to TRBD2. The clonotype was recovered from a human donor with melanoma. The CDR3 DNA reads as TGTGCCACCACACGAGCGGGAGACTACAATGAGCAGTTCTTC. This encodes CATTRAGDYNEQFF.